This is a list of T cell receptor beta chains from one sample in a study of blood T cell repertoires in COVID-19. The method was immunoSEQ multiplex PCR; TCRdb's version includes in-frame clones alone and lacks a portion of them. The sample holds 30,000 to 45,000 clones, roughly 80% seen once. Sequenced input: peripheral blood. Receptors originate from a human donor in a cohort sampled during active COVID-19. Each CDR3 is given with its conserved first and last residue. Fields, in order: clone size, J gene, V gene, CDR3 protein. Rows may omit the clone size; those that give it use once, few, many or a size class.

clone size: NA; J gene: TRBJ2-5; V gene: TRBV6-2/TRBV6-3; CDR3 protein: CASSYSGTGQETQYF
clone size: NA; J gene: TRBJ2-7; V gene: TRBV7-2; CDR3 protein: CASSRSPGTAYEQYF
clone size: NA; J gene: TRBJ1-3; V gene: TRBV13; CDR3 protein: CASSLEMGGLGNTIYF
clone size: NA; J gene: TRBJ2-5; V gene: TRBV6-2/TRBV6-3; CDR3 protein: CASSTGGETQYF
clone size: NA; J gene: TRBJ2-5; V gene: TRBV28; CDR3 protein: CASSSRTGQETQYF
clone size: NA; J gene: TRBJ1-5; V gene: TRBV6-1; CDR3 protein: CASSERTGLQPQHF
clone size: NA; J gene: TRBJ2-5; V gene: TRBV7-2; CDR3 protein: CASSREVETQYF
clone size: NA; J gene: TRBJ2-7; V gene: TRBV28; CDR3 protein: CASSYIYEQYF
clone size: NA; J gene: TRBJ1-5; V gene: TRBV9; CDR3 protein: CASSVGPGQPQHF
clone size: NA; J gene: TRBJ2-3; V gene: TRBV5-1; CDR3 protein: CASSLAGLAVSRLINTQYF
clone size: NA; J gene: TRBJ2-7; V gene: TRBV7-2; CDR3 protein: CASSLVQAGGSYEQYF
clone size: NA; J gene: TRBJ1-5; V gene: TRBV7-8; CDR3 protein: CASSLGRKNQPQHF
clone size: NA; J gene: TRBJ2-2; V gene: TRBV13; CDR3 protein: CASSRTSPGELFF
clone size: NA; J gene: TRBJ1-6; V gene: TRBV3-1/TRBV3-2; CDR3 protein: CALQPGDNSPLHF
clone size: few; J gene: TRBJ2-6; V gene: TRBV7-6; CDR3 protein: CASIPRGVRSPGANVLTF
clone size: once; J gene: TRBJ2-1; V gene: TRBV6-5; CDR3 protein: CASSYVGSGEQFF
clone size: NA; J gene: TRBJ2-2; V gene: TRBV2; CDR3 protein: CASSLNRADGELFF